The next 15 T cell receptor beta chains were all read from a single sample in a study of T cells after yellow fever vaccination. TCRdb fed the 5' RACE reads into MiXCR, producing one record per CDR3 protein. This sample has 120,000 or so distinct CDR3 sequences, with about 8.8% found just once. The sequencing here drew on CD8+ T cells sorted from PBMCs, taken on the day of the yellow fever booster vaccination. These receptors all come from a man between 18 and 29 years old who received the YFV17D yellow fever vaccine.

This clonotype was seen at least ten times. The J gene is TRBJ1-1, the V gene TRBV4-1, with 10 bases lining up with TRBD1. Unmatched junction bases numbered 5, after V lost 7 bases and J lost 3 bases. The CDR3 runs to 14 residues. Germline V lookup: CDR1 MGHRA, CDR2 YSYEKL. DNA for the CDR3: TGCGCCAGCACGGACAGGGGGGCCCACACTGAAGCTTTCTTT. It specifies CASTDRGAHTEAFF.

V usage is TRBV12-5 and J usage is TRBJ1-2, with D hard to call. The CDR3 length is 11 residues. Germline V gene data show CDR1 as LGHNT and CDR2 as FRNRAP. Between the trimmed V and J ends, which lost 0 bases and 7 bases, there was a span of 3 bases. The CDR3 sequence is CASGLVFGYTF. DNA for the CDR3: TGTGCTAGTGGTTTGGTGTTTGGCTACACCTTC.

The rearrangement links TRBV6-5 to TRBJ2-5; no definite D call. V was shortened by 3 bases and J by 0 bases, with 8 bases between the two germline ends. In germline, CDR1 is MNHEY, CDR2 SVGAGI. The length of the CDR3 is 14 residues. CDR3 sequence reads: CASSYRSYQETQYF. In DNA, the CDR3 is TGTGCCAGCAGTTATCGGAGTTACCAAGAGACCCAGTACTTC.

This clonotype was seen a handful of times. The J gene is TRBJ2-2, the V gene TRBV6-2 or TRBV6-3, with D possibly being TRBD2 (6 bases). The CDR3 covers 12 residues. Germline assignment: CDR1 MNHEY and CDR2 SVGEGT. Trimming removed 8 bases from V and 7 bases from J, with 11 bases in between. The CDR3 bases are TGTGCCAGCCTTCCCGGGGGCGGGGAGCTGTTTTTT. This codes for CASLPGGGELFF.

This clonotype was found a few times. The CDR3 region is CASSPTATGDEQFF. The DNA for the CDR3 is TGTGCCAGCAGCCCCACGGCGACGGGCGATGAGCAGTTCTTC. The rearrangement links TRBV7-9 to TRBJ2-1; D unclear. This CDR3 is 14 amino acids long. The V gene's germline CDR1 is SEHNR and CDR2 FQNEAQ (reference sequence). Trimming removed 5 bases at V and 8 bases at J, with 16 bases between. Complete variable domain (other parts from reference TRBV7-9 and TRBJ2-1): DTGVSQNPRHKITKRGQNVTFRCDPISEHNRLYWYRQTLGQGPEFLTYFQNEAQLEKSRLLSDRFSAERPKGSFSTLEIQRTEQGDSAMYLCASSPTATGDEQFFGPGTRLTVL.

This clonotype was counted only a few times. The V gene is TRBV4-1, the J gene TRBJ2-2; TRBD1 matches 10 bases. Trimming cost V 4 bases and J 6 bases; bases outside gene matches: 5. The CDR3 sequence is 15 residues long. Looked up from germline, CDR1 is MGHRA and CDR2 is YSYEKL. CDR3 in amino acids: CASSRRDRGAGELFF. CDR3 sequence (DNA): TGCGCCAGCAGCCGCCGGGACAGGGGAGCCGGGGAGCTGTTTTTT.

This clonotype occurred many times. The J gene is TRBJ2-1, the V gene TRBV6-2 or TRBV6-3; D possibly matches TRBD1 or TRBD2 (5 bases each). The CDR3 runs 14 residues. V shed 2 bases and J shed 8 bases, with 13 bases lying between them. Germline V gene sequence: CDR1 MNHEY, CDR2 SVGEGT. The CDR3 coding sequence is TGTGCCAGCAGTTACACCGGGACGGTACATGAGCAGTTCTTC. Translation gives CASSYTGTVHEQFF.

The chain links TRBV7-9 to TRBJ2-1; TRBD2 agrees at 10 bases. V shed 11 bases and J 9 bases; nucleotides not matched to a gene: 10. The CDR3 totals 13 residues. Germline CDR1 and CDR2: SEHNR and FQNEAQ (reference sequence). The CDR3 DNA reads as TGTGCCGGATTTAGCGGGGGGTTCGGTGAGCAGTTCTTC. Translated, it gives CAGFSGGFGEQFF.

V gene TRBV19 combines with J gene TRBJ1-1, with a tentative D call TRBD1 (5 bases). The CDR3 contains 14 residues. The germline V and J ends were trimmed by 1 base and 0 bases, with 6 bases remaining between them. Per germline, CDR1 LNHDA and CDR2 SQIVND (reference sequence). The chain's CDR3 is CASSIGQLNTEAFF. The CDR3 nucleotides are TGTGCCAGTAGTATAGGACAGCTGAACACTGAAGCTTTCTTT.

This clonotype was seen many times. The rearrangement links TRBV4-3 to TRBJ2-7; 7 positions agree with TRBD2. The germline V gene has CDR1 LGHNA and CDR2 YSLEER. Trimming took 1 base from V and 12 from J; bases not matched to a gene: 12. The length of the CDR3 is 14 residues. CDR3 in amino acids: CASSQGLGDYVPYF. The CDR3 DNA follows: TGCGCCAGCAGCCAAGGTCTGGGGGACTACGTCCCGTACTTC.

The J gene is TRBJ2-1, the V gene TRBV4-1, with TRBD2 matching over 8 bases. V was pared by 1 base and J by 0 bases, with 8 bases of the junction left unmatched. CDR3 length: 18 amino acids. CDR1 is MGHRA, CDR2 YSYEKL, per germline. The DNA of the CDR3 is TGCGCCAGCAGCCAAGCGGGCGCGGGGGGTAGCTCCTACAATGAGCAGTTCTTC. Protein product: CASSQAGAGGSSYNEQFF.

This clonotype was observed a handful of times. The V gene is TRBV29-1, the J gene TRBJ1-1, with D unresolved. The CDR3 has 11 amino acids. Germline-derived CDR1 and CDR2 are SQVTM and ANQGSEA. The germline V and J ends were trimmed by 6 bases and 11 bases, with 16 bases remaining between them. CDR3 residues: CSVPRAGGAFF. The CDR3 bases are TGCAGCGTCCCGCGGGCCGGAGGGGCTTTCTTT.

The chain recombines TRBV5-1 with TRBJ2-1, with D unresolved. CDR3 length equals 14 residues. Germline loops: CDR1 SGHRS, CDR2 YFSETQ. Trimming stripped 2 bases from V and 8 bases from J, with 14 bases between. Here the CDR3 reads CASSLGDPSHEQFF. CDR3 sequence (DNA): TGCGCCAGCAGCTTAGGCGATCCTTCCCATGAGCAGTTCTTC.

About this clonotype: Germline and junction disagree at one end, which may indicate a read error. The chain combines TRBV7-9 with TRBJ2-7; possible D gene TRBD1, 6 bases. Germline loops: CDR1 SEHNR, CDR2 FQNEAQ (reference sequence). This CDR3 has 14 amino acids. The CDR3 region has the DNA TGTGCCAGCAGCACCCCGGACAGCTCCTTCGAGCAGTACTTC. It is translated as CASSTPDSSFEQYF.

V gene TRBV20-1 combines with J gene TRBJ2-5, with D maybe TRBD1 (6 bases). With 3 bases removed from V and 2 bases from J, the gap between germline ends came to 19 bases. Germline loops: CDR1 DFQATT, CDR2 SNEGSKA (reference sequence). This CDR3 has 16 residues. Here the CDR3 DNA reads TGCAGTGCTAGGTTATTCGAATCCGGGACACAAGAGACCCAGTACTTC. Its protein product is CSARLFESGTQETQYF.